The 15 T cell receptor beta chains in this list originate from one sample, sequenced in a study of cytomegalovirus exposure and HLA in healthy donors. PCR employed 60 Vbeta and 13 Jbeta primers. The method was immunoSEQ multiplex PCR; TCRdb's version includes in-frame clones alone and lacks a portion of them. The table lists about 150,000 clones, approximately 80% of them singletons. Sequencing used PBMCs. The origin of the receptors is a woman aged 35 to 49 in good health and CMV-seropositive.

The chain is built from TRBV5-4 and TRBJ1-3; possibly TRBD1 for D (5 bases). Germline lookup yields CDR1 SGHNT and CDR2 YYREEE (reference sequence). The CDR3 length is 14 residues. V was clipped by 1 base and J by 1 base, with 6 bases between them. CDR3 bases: TGTGCCAGCAGCTTGTCAGGGTCTGGAAACACCATATATTTT. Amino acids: CASSLSGSGNTIYF. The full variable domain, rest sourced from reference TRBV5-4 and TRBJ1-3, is ETGVTQSPTHLIKTRGQQVTLRCSSQSGHNTVSWYQQALGQGPQFIFQYYREEENGRGNFPPRFSGLQFPNYSSELNVNALELDDSALYLCASSLSGSGNTIYFGEGSWLTVV.

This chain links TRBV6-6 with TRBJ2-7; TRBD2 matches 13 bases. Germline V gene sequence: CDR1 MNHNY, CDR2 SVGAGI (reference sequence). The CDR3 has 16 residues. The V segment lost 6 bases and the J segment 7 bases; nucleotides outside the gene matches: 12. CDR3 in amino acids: CASSRTRTSGSGEQYF. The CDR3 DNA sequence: TGTGCCAGCAGCCGCACTCGGACTAGCGGGAGCGGTGAGCAGTACTTC.

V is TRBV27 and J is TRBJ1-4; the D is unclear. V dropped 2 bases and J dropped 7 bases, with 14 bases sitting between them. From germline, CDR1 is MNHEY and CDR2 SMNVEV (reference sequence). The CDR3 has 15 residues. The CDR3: CASSLGSGFGEKLFF. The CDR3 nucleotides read TGTGCCAGCAGTTTAGGGTCGGGATTTGGTGAAAAACTGTTTTTT. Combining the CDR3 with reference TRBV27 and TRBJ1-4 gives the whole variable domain EAQVTQNPRYLITVTGKKLTVTCSQNMNHEYMSWYRQDPGLGLRQIYYSMNVEVTDKGDVPEGYKVSRKEKRNFPLILESPSPNQTSLYFCASSLGSGFGEKLFFGSGTQLSVL.

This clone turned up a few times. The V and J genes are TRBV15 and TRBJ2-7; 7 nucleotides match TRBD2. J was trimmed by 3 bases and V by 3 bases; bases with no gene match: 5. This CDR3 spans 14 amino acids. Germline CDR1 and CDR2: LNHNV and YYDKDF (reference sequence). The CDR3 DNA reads TGTGCCACCAGCAGGAGGGCTAGCGGCTACGAGCAGTACTTC. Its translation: CATSRRASGYEQYF.

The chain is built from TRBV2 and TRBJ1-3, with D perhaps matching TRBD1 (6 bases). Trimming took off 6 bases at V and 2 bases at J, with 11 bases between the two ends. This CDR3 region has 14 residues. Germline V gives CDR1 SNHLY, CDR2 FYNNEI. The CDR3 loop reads CASSHREAGNTIYF. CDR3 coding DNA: TGTGCCAGCAGCCACAGGGAAGCTGGAAACACCATATATTTT.

The CDR3 DNA follows: TGTGCCAGCAGCTTAGCCCTCGGACAGGGGGCAGGGTATGGCTACACCTTC. Its translation is CASSLALGQGAGYGYTF. The gene calls are TRBV7-2 and TRBJ1-2; 11 positions match TRBD1. The V gene end was trimmed by 0 bases and the J gene end by 5 bases; junction bases not matched to a gene: 8. The CDR3 is 17 residues long. CDR1 is SGHTA and CDR2 is FQGNSA in the germline V gene.

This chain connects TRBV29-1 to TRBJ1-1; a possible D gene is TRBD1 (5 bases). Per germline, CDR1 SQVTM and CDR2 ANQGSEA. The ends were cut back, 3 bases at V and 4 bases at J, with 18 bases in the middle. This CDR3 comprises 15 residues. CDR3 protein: CSVDKSRGAGTEAFF. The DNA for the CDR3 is TGCAGCGTTGATAAGTCGCGGGGCGCGGGCACTGAAGCTTTCTTT.

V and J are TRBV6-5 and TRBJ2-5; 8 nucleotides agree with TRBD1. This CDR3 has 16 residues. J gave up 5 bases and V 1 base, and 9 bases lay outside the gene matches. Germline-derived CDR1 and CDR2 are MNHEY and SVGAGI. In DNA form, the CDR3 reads TGTGCCAGCAGTTACTTTACGACAGGGGTGGGCGAGACCCAGTACTTC. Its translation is CASSYFTTGVGETQYF.

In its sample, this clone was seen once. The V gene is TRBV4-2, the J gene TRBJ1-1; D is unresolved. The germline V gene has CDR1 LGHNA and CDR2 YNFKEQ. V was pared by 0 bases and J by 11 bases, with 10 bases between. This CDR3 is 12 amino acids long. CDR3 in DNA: TGTGCCAGCAGCCAAGACCTTAGTTTTGCTTTCTTT. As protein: CASSQDLSFAFF.

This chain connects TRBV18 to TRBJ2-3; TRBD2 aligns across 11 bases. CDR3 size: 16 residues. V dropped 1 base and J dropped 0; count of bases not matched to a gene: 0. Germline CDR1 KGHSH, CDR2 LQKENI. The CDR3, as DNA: TGTGCCAGCTCACCACGGACTAGCGGGAGCACAGATACGCAGTATTTT. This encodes CASSPRTSGSTDTQYF.

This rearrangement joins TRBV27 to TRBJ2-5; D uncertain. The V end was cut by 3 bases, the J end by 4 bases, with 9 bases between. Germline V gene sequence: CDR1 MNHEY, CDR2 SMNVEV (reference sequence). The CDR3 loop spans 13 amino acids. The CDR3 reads CASSFNFRETQYF. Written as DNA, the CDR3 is TGTGCCAGCAGTTTCAACTTCCGAGAGACCCAGTACTTC.

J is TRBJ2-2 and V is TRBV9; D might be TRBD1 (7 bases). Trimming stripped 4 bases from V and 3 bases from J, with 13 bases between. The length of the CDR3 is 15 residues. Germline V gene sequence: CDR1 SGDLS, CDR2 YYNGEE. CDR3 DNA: TGTGCCAGCAGCCCCCAGGGGGGTTACACCGGGGAGCTGTTTTTT. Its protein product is CASSPQGGYTGELFF.

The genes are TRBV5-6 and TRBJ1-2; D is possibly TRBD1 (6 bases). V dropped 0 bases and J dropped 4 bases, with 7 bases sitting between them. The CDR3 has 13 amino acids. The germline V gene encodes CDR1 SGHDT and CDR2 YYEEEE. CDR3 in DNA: TGTGCCAGCAGCTTGGGAGGGGGCTATGGCTACACCTTC. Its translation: CASSLGGGYGYTF. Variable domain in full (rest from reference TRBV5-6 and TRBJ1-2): DAGVTQSPTHLIKTRGQQVTLRCSPKSGHDTVSWYQQALGQGPQFIFQYYEEEERQRGNFPDRFSGHQFPNYSSELNVNALLLGDSALYLCASSLGGGYGYTFGSGTRLTVV.

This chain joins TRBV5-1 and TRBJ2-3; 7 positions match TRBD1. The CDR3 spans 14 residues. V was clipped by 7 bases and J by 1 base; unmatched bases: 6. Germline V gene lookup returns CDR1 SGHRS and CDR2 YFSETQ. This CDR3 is CASGNRGGTDTQYF. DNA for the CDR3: TGCGCCAGCGGAAACAGGGGAGGCACAGATACGCAGTATTTT.

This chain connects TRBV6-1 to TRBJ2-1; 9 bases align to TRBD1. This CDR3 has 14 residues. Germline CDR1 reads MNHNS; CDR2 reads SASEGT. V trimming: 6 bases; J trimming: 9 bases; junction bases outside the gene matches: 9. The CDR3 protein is CASRAGTGLPEQFF. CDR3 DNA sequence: TGTGCCAGCAGAGCCGGGACAGGGTTGCCTGAGCAGTTCTTC.